This passage covers 23 T cell receptor beta chains from one sample sequenced in a study of tumor-infiltrating lymphocytes in localized non-small cell lung cancer. Repertoires were generated with immunoSEQ multiplex PCR, while TCRdb's copy carries only in-frame clones and drops some. The sample gives approximately 4,800 clones, roughly 95% of which show up once; approximately 3% is in the top ten. The sample comprised uninvolved lung tissue not adjacent to the tumor. Receptors originate from a human donor with non-small cell lung cancer.

This chain joins TRBV6-5 and TRBJ2-1, with TRBD1 matching over 8 bases. This CDR3 is 15 amino acids long. Per germline, CDR1 MNHEY and CDR2 SVGAGI. The junction had 8 bases not matched to a gene; V was cut back by 4 bases and J by 6 bases. The CDR3: CASSLPGQEANEQFF. DNA of the CDR3: TGTGCCAGCAGTTTACCGGGACAGGAGGCCAATGAGCAGTTCTTC.

The CDR3 sequence: CAWSVLTGGVWTF. Written as DNA, the CDR3 is TGTGCCTGGAGTGTACTGACAGGGGGCGTGTGGACCTTC. The chain links TRBV30 to TRBJ1-2; 10 bases are shared with TRBD1. This CDR3 has 13 residues. CDR1 and CDR2 (germline): GTSNPN, SVGIG (reference sequence). J lost 14 bases, V lost 0 bases, and 9 bases had no gene match.

This sequence joins TRBV5-4 and TRBJ1-1; D unclear. Looked up from germline, CDR1 is SGHNT and CDR2 is YYREEE (reference sequence). The CDR3 spans 12 residues. The V end lost 9 bases, the J end lost 4 bases, and 13 bases lay between the germline ends. CDR3 protein: CATRGKSTEAFF. CDR3 bases: TGTGCCACCCGGGGAAAGAGCACTGAAGCTTTCTTT.

V gene TRBV27 combines with J gene TRBJ2-7, with a weak D call TRBD2 (5 bases). There are 13 residues in the CDR3. Germline V CDR1 and CDR2: MNHEY, SMNVEV (reference sequence). Trimming removed 4 bases from V and 2 bases from J, with 9 bases in between. CDR3: CASSSREAYEQYF. CDR3 bases: TGTGCCAGCAGTTCGAGGGAAGCCTACGAGCAGTACTTC.

The CDR3 spells CASSLGGTVSQPQHF. Written as DNA, the CDR3 is TGTGCCAGCAGCTTAGGAGGGACCGTAAGTCAGCCCCAGCATTTT. The chain combines TRBV7-3 with TRBJ1-5; tentatively, D is TRBD1 (5 bases). V was clipped by 2 bases and J by 6 bases, with 14 bases between them. Germline V CDR1 and CDR2: SGHTA, FQGTGA. The CDR3 contains 15 residues.

The chain carries TRBV7-3 and TRBJ1-1, with 8 bases lining up with TRBD1. V lost 0 bases and J lost 5; bases outside the gene matches: 14. Germline V gene data show CDR1 as SGHTA and CDR2 as FQGTGA. The CDR3 length is 18 residues. CDR3: CASSLTGGQAHGGTEAFF. The CDR3 DNA sequence: TGTGCCAGCAGCTTAACCGGGGGACAGGCCCATGGGGGGACTGAAGCTTTCTTT. The full variable domain, completed using reference TRBV7-3 and TRBJ1-1, is GAGVSQTPSNKVTEKGKYVELRCDPISGHTALYWYRQSLGQGPEFLIYFQGTGAADDSGLPNDRFFAVRPEGSVSTLKIQRTERGDSAVYLCASSLTGGQAHGGTEAFFGQGTRLTVV.

This clone was recorded only once. The V and J genes are TRBV10-3 and TRBJ2-7; no firm D call. V was pared by 3 bases and J by 0 bases, with 9 bases between. Per the germline V gene, CDR1 is ENHRY and CDR2 is SYGVKD. This CDR3 has 14 residues. In DNA form, the CDR3 reads TGTGCCATCAGTGAACCTGAGAGCTCCTACGAGCAGTACTTC. This gives the protein CAISEPESSYEQYF.

This chain connects TRBV5-4 to TRBJ1-1; 7 positions agree with TRBD1. V trimming: 4 bases; J trimming: 1 base; junction bases outside the gene matches: 7. The CDR3 runs 15 residues. Germline loops: CDR1 SGHNT, CDR2 YYREEE (reference sequence). The CDR3 region is CASSDSTGWNTEAFF. CDR3 nucleotide sequence: TGTGCCAGCAGCGACTCGACAGGGTGGAACACTGAAGCTTTCTTT.

V gene TRBV30 combines with J gene TRBJ2-5; D perhaps matches TRBD1 (6 bases). Germline CDR1 and CDR2: GTSNPN and SVGIG (reference sequence). Trimming removed 4 bases from V and 3 bases from J, with 9 bases in between. The CDR3 is 12 residues long. CDR3 amino acids: CAWTSGEETQYF. The CDR3 DNA reads TGTGCCTGGACGTCAGGGGAAGAGACCCAGTACTTC.

This chain links TRBV5-4 with TRBJ1-3; D is unclear. V was cut by 4 bases and J by 0 bases, with 8 bases left in between. In germline, CDR1 is SGHNT, CDR2 YYREEE (reference sequence). The CDR3 is made up of 14 amino acids. CDR3 DNA: TGTGCCAGCAGCCTCAGGAACTCTGGAAACACCATATATTTT. It is translated as CASSLRNSGNTIYF.

Notes on this clone: A read error may account for a junction end that differs from germline. DNA for the CDR3: TGTGCCAGCAGTGAAGCGCTTGGAGCCCGCGTGGGATTC. Translating it yields CASSEALGARVGF. The rearrangement joins TRBV2 to TRBJ1-2; D is unresolved. The germline V gene has CDR1 SNHLY and CDR2 FYNNEI. CDR3 length equals 13 residues. The full variable domain, completed using reference TRBV2 and TRBJ1-2, is EPEVTQTPSHQVTQMGQEVILRCVPISNHLYFYWYRQILGQKVEFLVSFYNNEISEKSEIFDDQFSVERPDGSNFTLKIRSTKLEDSAMYFCASSEALGARVGFGSGTRLTVV.

The rearrangement uses TRBV19 and TRBJ1-1; D call uncertain. V was shortened by 5 bases and J by 4 bases, with 8 bases between the two germline ends. CDR3 length: 12 residues. Germline loops: CDR1 LNHDA, CDR2 SQIVND (reference sequence). As DNA, the CDR3 is TGTGCCAGTAGTCGGTCAGTCACTGAAGCTTTCTTT. Amino acids: CASSRSVTEAFF.

As DNA, the CDR3 is TGTGCCAGTAGTCCCCGACTAGATAATGGCGAGCAGTTCTTC. Translating it yields CASSPRLDNGEQFF. This chain links TRBV19 with TRBJ2-1; TRBD2 might be the D (6 bases). CDR3 length: 14 amino acids. V lost 5 bases and J 10 bases, leaving 18 bases between the germline ends. Looked up from germline, CDR1 is LNHDA and CDR2 is SQIVND (reference sequence). Complete variable domain (other parts from reference TRBV19 and TRBJ2-1): DGGITQSPKYLFRKEGQNVTLSCEQNLNHDAMYWYRQDPGQGLRLIYYSQIVNDFQKGDIAEGYSVSREKKESFPLTVTSAQKNPTAFYLCASSPRLDNGEQFFGPGTRLTVL.

The chain employs TRBV29-1 and TRBJ1-3, with 8 nucleotides matching TRBD1. Germline values: CDR1 SQVTM, CDR2 ANQGSEA. The J segment lost 4 bases and the V segment lost 6 bases, leaving 2 bases of the junction unmatched. There are 12 residues in the CDR3. The CDR3 loop reads CSVWTGGNTIYF. CDR3 in DNA: TGCAGCGTGTGGACAGGGGGAAACACCATATATTTT.

The chain links TRBV30 to TRBJ2-2, with 8 bases aligning to TRBD1. The V gene end was trimmed by 4 bases and the J gene end by 6 bases; junction bases not matched to a gene: 10. CDR1 GTSNPN and CDR2 SVGIG come from the germline V gene (reference sequence). The CDR3 is made up of 15 amino acids. The DNA of the CDR3 is TGTGCCTGGAAGTGGACAGGGCTTAAGTCCGGGGAGCTGTTTTTT. Protein product: CAWKWTGLKSGELFF.

This chain connects TRBV19 to TRBJ1-2; D is ambiguous. Trimming took 6 bases from V and 5 from J, leaving 13 bases between them. Germline V gives CDR1 LNHDA, CDR2 SQIVND (reference sequence). The CDR3 is 13 residues long. Here the CDR3 reads CASRLSAGYGYTF. CDR3 DNA sequence: TGTGCCAGTAGACTTTCAGCCGGATATGGCTACACCTTC.

The CDR3 loop is CASSQDNGVSGNTIYF. CDR3 in DNA: TGTGCCAGCAGCCAAGATAACGGCGTCTCTGGAAACACCATATATTTT. The chain combines TRBV4-2 with TRBJ1-3; no firm D call. The CDR3 is made up of 16 amino acids. V was clipped by 0 bases and J by 0 bases, with 9 bases between them. CDR1 LGHNA and CDR2 YNFKEQ come from the germline V gene.

This chain connects TRBV19 to TRBJ2-3; 7 bases are shared with TRBD1. The CDR3 loop spans 15 amino acids. Trimming cost V 6 bases and J 0 bases; bases outside gene matches: 6. Germline CDR1 reads LNHDA; CDR2 reads SQIVND (reference sequence). CDR3 sequence reads: CASSFDRESTDTQYF. CDR3 DNA sequence: TGTGCCAGTAGCTTCGACAGGGAGAGCACAGATACGCAGTATTTT.

The chain carries TRBV4-3 and TRBJ2-7; TRBD2 matches at 13 bases. CDR1 and CDR2 (germline): LGHNA, YSLEER. This CDR3 is built from 16 residues. With V trimmed by 0 bases and J by 4 bases, 3 bases remained unmatched. The CDR3 nucleotides are TGCGCCAGCAGCCAAGAATGGACTAGCGGGGGATACGAGCAGTACTTC. Its translation is CASSQEWTSGGYEQYF.

The chain couples TRBV6-5 to TRBJ2-7; D may correspond to TRBD1 or TRBD2 (5 bases each). Germline V lookup: CDR1 MNHEY, CDR2 SVGAGI. CDR3 size: 15 residues. The germline V and J ends were trimmed by 5 bases and 0 bases, with 14 bases remaining between them. The CDR3 DNA reads TGTGCCAGCAGTCGGGACGGCTTCAGCTCCTACGAGCAGTACTTC. Amino acids: CASSRDGFSSYEQYF.

The chain links TRBV6-5 to TRBJ2-1, with D perhaps TRBD1 or TRBD2 (5 bases each). CDR3 size: 15 residues. The germline V gene has CDR1 MNHEY and CDR2 SVGAGI. V was cut by 2 bases and J by 4 bases, with 12 bases left in between. CDR3 sequence reads: CASSYGGQGYNEQFF. CDR3 sequence (DNA): TGTGCCAGCAGTTACGGCGGGCAGGGATACAATGAGCAGTTCTTC.

Turning to this clone: This sample also contains other DNA sequences that code for the same CDR3. The genes are TRBV10-3 and TRBJ1-2; D gene unclear. Germline loops: CDR1 ENHRY, CDR2 SYGVKD. The V end lost 2 bases, the J end lost 1 base, and 8 bases lay between the germline ends. The CDR3 totals 14 residues. As DNA, the CDR3 is TGTGCCATCAGTGAGGGGCACGTTAACTATGGCTACACCTTC. Its protein product is CAISEGHVNYGYTF.

The J gene is TRBJ2-3, the V gene TRBV27, with 9 bases matching TRBD2. Trimming cost V 3 bases and J 4 bases; bases outside gene matches: 8. CDR3 length equals 16 residues. The V gene's germline CDR1 is MNHEY and CDR2 SMNVEV (reference sequence). The CDR3 loop reads CASSFVAGVIADTQYF. Written as DNA, the CDR3 is TGTGCCAGCAGTTTCGTAGCGGGAGTTATCGCAGATACGCAGTATTTT.